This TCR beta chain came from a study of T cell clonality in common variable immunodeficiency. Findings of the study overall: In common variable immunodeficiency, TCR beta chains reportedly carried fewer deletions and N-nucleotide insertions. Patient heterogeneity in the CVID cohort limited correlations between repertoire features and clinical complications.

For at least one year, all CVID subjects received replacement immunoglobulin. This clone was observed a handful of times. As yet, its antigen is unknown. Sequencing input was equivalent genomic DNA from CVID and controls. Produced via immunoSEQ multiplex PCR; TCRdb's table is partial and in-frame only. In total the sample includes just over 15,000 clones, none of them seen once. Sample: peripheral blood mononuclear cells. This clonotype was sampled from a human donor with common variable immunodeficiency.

The CDR3 DNA, read in part, is TGTGCCAGCAGCCCCCAGGGACTAGCCGAGGGTACG. Its protein is CASSPQGLAEGT. The full CDR3 reads CASSPQGLAEGTQYF. The gene calls are TRBV7-6 and TRBJ2-3; TRBD2 aligns across 9 bases. The sequenced fragment ends 3 residues before the CDR3 boundary, so the rest is inferred from the germline J gene. V dropped 5 bases and J dropped 8; count of bases not matched to a gene: 11. Germline values: CDR1 SGHVS, CDR2 FNYEAQ. The CDR3 has 15 amino acids.